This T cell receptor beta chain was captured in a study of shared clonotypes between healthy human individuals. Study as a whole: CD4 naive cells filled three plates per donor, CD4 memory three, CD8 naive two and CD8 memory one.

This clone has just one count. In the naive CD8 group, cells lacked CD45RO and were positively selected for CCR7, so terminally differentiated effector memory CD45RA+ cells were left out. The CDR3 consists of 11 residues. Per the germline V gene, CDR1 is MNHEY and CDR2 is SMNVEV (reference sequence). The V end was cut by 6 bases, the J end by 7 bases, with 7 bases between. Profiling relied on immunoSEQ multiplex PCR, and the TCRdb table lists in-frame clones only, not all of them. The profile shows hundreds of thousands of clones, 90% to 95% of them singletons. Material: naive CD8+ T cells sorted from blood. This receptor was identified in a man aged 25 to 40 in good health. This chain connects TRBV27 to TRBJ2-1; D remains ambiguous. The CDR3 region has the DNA TGTGCCAGCAGGCTGGGGAATGAGCAGTTCTTC. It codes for CASRLGNEQFF.